This record looks at one T cell receptor beta chain sequence and its context. The target antigen is unknown. Other nucleotide sequences from this sample produce the same CDR3. This sample was included in a study of shared clonotypes between healthy human individuals. Whole-study findings and limits: Estimated richness values were generally larger in naive subsets than in memory subsets. Clonotypes that were shared across a few donors made up approximately 5% of naive CD4 clonotypes.

Replicate PCRs from sorted subsets contained approximately 220 ng DNA, which is some 32,000 T cell genomes. TCRdb keeps only in-frame clones here, not all; method: immunoSEQ multiplex PCR. This sample has approximately 1,500,000 clones; around 97% occur once, and the top ten carry roughly 1.2%. This sequence originates from a man younger than 40 in good health. The sample taken for sequencing was naive CD4+ T cells sorted from blood. Subset: CD45RA+ positively selected.

The CDR3 region has the DNA TGTGCCAGCAGCGTAGGACAGGCTTACAATGAGCAGTTCTTC. Amino acids: CASSVGQAYNEQFF. The chain recombines TRBV9 with TRBJ2-1; D might be TRBD1 (6 bases). The germline gives CDR1 SGDLS, CDR2 YYNGEE. Trimming cost V 0 bases and J 4 bases, with 8 bases left between them. CDR3 length equals 14 residues.